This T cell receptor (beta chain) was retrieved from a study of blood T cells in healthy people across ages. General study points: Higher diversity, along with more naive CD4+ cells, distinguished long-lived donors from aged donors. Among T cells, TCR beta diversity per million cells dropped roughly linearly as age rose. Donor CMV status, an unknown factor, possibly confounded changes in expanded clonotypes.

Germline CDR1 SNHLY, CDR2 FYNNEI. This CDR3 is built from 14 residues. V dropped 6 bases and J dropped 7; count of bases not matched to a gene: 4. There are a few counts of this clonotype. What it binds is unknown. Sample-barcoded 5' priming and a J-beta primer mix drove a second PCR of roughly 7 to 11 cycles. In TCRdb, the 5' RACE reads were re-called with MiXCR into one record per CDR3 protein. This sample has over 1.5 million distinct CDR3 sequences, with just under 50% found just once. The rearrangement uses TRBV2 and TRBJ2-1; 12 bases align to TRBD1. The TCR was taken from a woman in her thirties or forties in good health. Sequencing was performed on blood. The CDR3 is CASRGTGGRNEQFF. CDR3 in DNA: TGTGCCAGCAGAGGGACAGGGGGCAGGAATGAGCAGTTCTTC.